These 19 T cell receptor beta chains were all obtained from the same sample, sequenced in a study of blood T cell repertoires in COVID-19. Sequenced by immunoSEQ multiplex PCR; TCRdb stores in-frame clones only, minus some. The table shows about 100,000 clones, with roughly 84% occurring only once. The source material was peripheral blood. The receptors shown here come from a human donor in a cohort sampled during active COVID-19.

The chain couples TRBV18 to TRBJ1-2; D may be TRBD1 (6 bases). Germline CDR1 reads KGHSH; CDR2 reads LQKENI. This CDR3 spans 12 amino acids. The V gene lost 3 bases and the J gene lost 7 bases, with 9 bases spanning the gap. CDR3 sequence: CASSPAQGGYTF. DNA of the CDR3: TGTGCCAGCTCACCCGCACAGGGTGGCTACACCTTC.

V usage is TRBV4-1 and J usage is TRBJ1-1, with 8 bases aligning to TRBD1. The germline V gene has CDR1 MGHRA and CDR2 YSYEKL. The J segment lost 11 bases and the V segment lost 2 bases, leaving 4 bases of the junction unmatched. The CDR3 covers 12 residues. CDR3 in amino acids: CASSQPDRAAFF. CDR3 in DNA: TGCGCCAGCAGCCAACCGGACAGGGCGGCTTTCTTT.

CDR3 in amino acids: CASSILSQGTDTQYF. The CDR3 DNA follows: TGTGCCAGTAGTATATTGTCGCAGGGGACAGATACGCAGTATTTT. The chain recombines TRBV19 with TRBJ2-3, with D perhaps matching TRBD1 (6 bases). V was clipped by 2 bases and J by 3 bases, with 12 bases between them. The germline V gene has CDR1 LNHDA and CDR2 SQIVND (reference sequence). The length of the CDR3 is 15 residues.

The rearrangement uses TRBV6-2 or TRBV6-3 and TRBJ2-7, with D possibly being TRBD2 (5 bases). The CDR3 has 14 amino acids. CDR1 and CDR2 from the germline V gene are MNHEY and SVGEGT. Trimming removed 6 bases from V and 2 bases from J, with 14 bases in between. The CDR3 DNA is TGTGCCAGCAGCCAAAACTTCGGGGCCTACGAGCAGTACTTC. It specifies CASSQNFGAYEQYF.

V gene TRBV7-2 combines with J gene TRBJ1-1, with TRBD1 identical over 7 bases. The CDR3 extends over 13 amino acids. J lost 4 bases, V lost 7 bases, and 6 bases had no gene match. The V gene's germline CDR1 is SGHTA and CDR2 FQGNSA. The CDR3 sequence is CASTQNRGTEAFF. The CDR3 coding sequence is TGTGCCAGCACGCAAAACAGGGGCACTGAAGCTTTCTTT.

V gene TRBV5-4 combines with J gene TRBJ1-2, with D uncertain. V shed 2 bases and J shed 1 base, with 9 bases lying between them. Germline loops: CDR1 SGHNT, CDR2 YYREEE (reference sequence). CDR3 size: 14 residues. CDR3: CASSFGGSNYGYTF. The CDR3 bases are TGTGCCAGCAGCTTTGGTGGGAGTAACTATGGCTACACCTTC.

The rearrangement links TRBV7-2 to TRBJ1-1; a weak D match, TRBD1 (6 bases). Deletions cut 0 bases from V and 5 bases from J, with 7 bases between. The CDR3 length is 13 residues. Germline V gives CDR1 SGHTA, CDR2 FQGNSA. CDR3 nucleotide sequence: TGTGCCAGCAGCTTAGCGAGGGGGACTGAAGCTTTCTTT. Translating it yields CASSLARGTEAFF. The full variable domain, in which reference TRBV7-2 and TRBJ1-1 provide the parts outside the CDR3, is GAGVSQSPSNKVTEKGKDVELRCDPISGHTALYWYRQSLGQGLEFLIYFQGNSAPDKSGLPSDRFSAERTGGSVSTLTIQRTQQEDSAVYLCASSLARGTEAFFGQGTRLTVV.

CDR3 coding DNA: TGTGCCAGCTCATTCCAGGGGTCTGAAAAACTGTTTTTT. This gives the protein CASSFQGSEKLFF. The V and J genes are TRBV18 and TRBJ1-4; D possibly corresponds to TRBD1 (6 bases). CDR3 length: 13 residues. Trimming shortened V by 5 bases and J by 7 bases, and 11 bases separated the two germline ends. Germline CDR1 reads KGHSH; CDR2 reads LQKENI.

Here the CDR3 reads CASSLKPASYEQYF. CDR3 nucleotides: TGTGCCAGCAGCCTCAAGCCCGCCTCCTACGAGCAGTACTTC. The chain links TRBV7-6 to TRBJ2-7, with no clear D. Trimming stripped 5 bases from V and 0 bases from J, with 11 bases between. From germline, CDR1 is SGHVS and CDR2 FNYEAQ. The CDR3 is 14 amino acids.

The rearrangement links TRBV2 to TRBJ1-3; D ambiguous. This CDR3 comprises 15 residues. The ends were cut back, 0 bases at V and 1 base at J, with 7 bases in the middle. Germline values: CDR1 SNHLY, CDR2 FYNNEI. CDR3 loop: CASSEASGSGNTIYF. DNA of the CDR3: TGTGCCAGCAGTGAAGCGTCCGGGTCTGGAAACACCATATATTTT.

The gene calls are TRBV19 and TRBJ2-3; 7 bases match TRBD2. Germline CDR1 is LNHDA and CDR2 is SQIVND (reference sequence). Unmatched junction bases numbered 4, after V lost 2 bases and J lost 8 bases. This CDR3 has 13 residues. The DNA for the CDR3 is TGTGCCAGTAGTATAAGGAGGGAGGGTACGCAGTATTTT. Translating gives CASSIRREGTQYF.

This clone appeared a single time. The V gene is TRBV5-1, the J gene TRBJ2-1, with 8 positions matching TRBD2. Germline V gives CDR1 SGHRS, CDR2 YFSETQ. The CDR3 has 16 amino acids. With 4 bases clipped from V and 2 bases from J, the junction kept 8 bases outside the gene matches. In DNA, the CDR3 is TGCGCCAGCAGCAAGAACACGGGAGGGCCCTACAATGAGCAGTTCTTC. Its protein product is CASSKNTGGPYNEQFF.

The DNA for the CDR3 is TGTGCCAGTAGTAGTGCCAGGGGCTACGAGCAGTACTTC. The encoded protein is CASSSARGYEQYF. The V and J genes are TRBV19 and TRBJ2-7, with D possibly matching TRBD1 (6 bases). Trimming removed 4 bases at V and 3 bases at J, with 10 bases between. CDR3 size: 13 residues. CDR1 is LNHDA, CDR2 SQIVND, per germline (reference sequence).

The chain uses TRBV3-1 (or the pseudogene TRBV3-2) and TRBJ2-7, with TRBD1 matching over 11 bases. V trimming: 1 base; J trimming: 0 bases; junction bases outside the gene matches: 11. The CDR3 is made up of 19 amino acids. Germline values: CDR1 LGHDT, CDR2 YNNKEL (reference sequence). The CDR3: CASSQAGTGGTYSSYEQYF. The CDR3 nucleotides read TGTGCCAGCAGCCAAGCAGGGACAGGGGGGACTTATAGCTCCTACGAGCAGTACTTC.

The chain recombines TRBV5-6 with TRBJ2-7; D unresolved. Trimming stripped 3 bases from V and 3 bases from J, with 4 bases between. Germline CDR1 reads SGHDT; CDR2 reads YYEEEE. The CDR3 contains 11 residues. The CDR3 here is CASSSGYEQYF. DNA for the CDR3: TGTGCCAGCAGCTCAGGCTACGAGCAGTACTTC.

This clone was observed a handful of times. This CDR3 is also generated by other DNA sequences in the sample. The chain uses TRBV18 and TRBJ1-4; 9 bases line up with TRBD1. CDR1 KGHSH and CDR2 LQKENI come from the germline V gene. This CDR3 contains 15 residues. V was pared by 0 bases and J by 4 bases, with 0 bases of the junction left unmatched. The CDR3 nucleotides are TGTGCCAGCTCACCACCGGGACAGGGTAATGAAAAACTGTTTTTT. Protein: CASSPPGQGNEKLFF. The full variable domain, rest sourced from reference TRBV18 and TRBJ1-4, is NAGVMQNPRHLVRRRGQEARLRCSPMKGHSHVYWYRQLPEEGLKFMVYLQKENIIDESGMPKERFSAEFPKEGPSILRIQQVVRGDSAAYFCASSPPGQGNEKLFFGSGTQLSVL.

This chain connects TRBV27 to TRBJ1-4, with D possibly TRBD1 on 5 matching bases. Per germline, CDR1 MNHEY and CDR2 SMNVEV (reference sequence). Trimming took 2 bases from V and 14 from J, leaving 12 bases between them. This CDR3 region has 12 residues. The CDR3 coding sequence is TGTGCCAGCAGTTTACAGGGTGGGGTGCTGTTTTTT. Translated: CASSLQGGVLFF.

The rearrangement links TRBV9 to TRBJ2-6; 10 bases are a match to TRBD1. Germline trimming cut 3 bases from V and 1 base from J; bases unmatched to any gene: 7. Germline CDR1 and CDR2: SGDLS and YYNGEE. The CDR3 is made up of 18 amino acids. The CDR3 nucleotides are TGTGCCAGCAGCGAGAGGGGACAGGGGAGATCTGGGGCCAACGTCCTGACTTTC. Its protein is CASSERGQGRSGANVLTF.

V usage is TRBV2 and J usage is TRBJ1-1; D is possibly TRBD1 (6 bases). In germline, CDR1 is SNHLY, CDR2 FYNNEI. The V gene lost 4 bases and the J gene lost 0 bases, with 9 bases spanning the gap. The CDR3 has 14 residues. This CDR3 is CASSGQAVNTEAFF. The CDR3 DNA is TGTGCCAGCAGTGGACAGGCGGTGAACACTGAAGCTTTCTTT.